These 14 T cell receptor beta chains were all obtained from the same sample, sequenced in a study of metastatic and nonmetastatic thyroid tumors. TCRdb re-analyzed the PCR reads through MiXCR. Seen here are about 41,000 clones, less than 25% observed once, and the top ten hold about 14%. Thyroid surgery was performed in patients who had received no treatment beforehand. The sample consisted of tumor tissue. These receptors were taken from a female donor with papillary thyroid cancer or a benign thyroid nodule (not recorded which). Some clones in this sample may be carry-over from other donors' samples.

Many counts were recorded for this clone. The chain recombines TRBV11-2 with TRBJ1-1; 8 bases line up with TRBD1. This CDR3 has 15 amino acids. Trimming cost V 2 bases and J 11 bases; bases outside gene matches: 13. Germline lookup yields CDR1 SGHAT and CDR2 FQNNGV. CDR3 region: CASSLSTHGQGAAFF. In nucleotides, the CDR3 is TGTGCCAGCAGCTTATCTACCCACGGACAGGGCGCCGCTTTCTTT.

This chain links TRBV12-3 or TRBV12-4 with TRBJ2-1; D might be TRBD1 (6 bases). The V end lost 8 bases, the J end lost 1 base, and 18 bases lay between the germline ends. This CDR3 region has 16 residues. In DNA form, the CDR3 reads TGTGCCAGCTGCTTCACAGGGATGTGGTCCTACAATGAGCAGTTCTTC. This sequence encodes CASCFTGMWSYNEQFF.

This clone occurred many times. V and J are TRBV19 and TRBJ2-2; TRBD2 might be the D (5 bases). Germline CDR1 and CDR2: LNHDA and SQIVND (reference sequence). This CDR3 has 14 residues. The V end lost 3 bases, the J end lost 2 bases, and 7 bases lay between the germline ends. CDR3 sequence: CASSIASNTGELFF. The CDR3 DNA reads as TGTGCCAGTAGTATTGCTAGCAACACCGGGGAGCTGTTTTTT. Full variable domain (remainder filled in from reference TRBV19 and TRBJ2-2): DGGITQSPKYLFRKEGQNVTLSCEQNLNHDAMYWYRQDPGQGLRLIYYSQIVNDFQKGDIAEGYSVSREKKESFPLTVTSAQKNPTAFYLCASSIASNTGELFFGEGSRLTVL.

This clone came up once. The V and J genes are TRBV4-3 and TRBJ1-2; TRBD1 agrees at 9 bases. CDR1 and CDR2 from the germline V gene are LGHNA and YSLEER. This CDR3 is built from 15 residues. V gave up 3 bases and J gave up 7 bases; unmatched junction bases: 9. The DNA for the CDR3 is TGCGCCAGCAGCCAGTTGGACAGGGGTGTCTCTGGCTACACCTTC. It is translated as CASSQLDRGVSGYTF.

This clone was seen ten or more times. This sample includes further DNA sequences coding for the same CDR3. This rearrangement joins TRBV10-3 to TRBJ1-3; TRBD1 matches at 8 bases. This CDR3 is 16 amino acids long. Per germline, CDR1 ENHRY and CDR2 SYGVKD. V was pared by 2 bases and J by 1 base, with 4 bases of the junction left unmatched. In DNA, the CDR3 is TGTGCCATCAGTGAGGGGACAGGACCATCTGGAAACACCATATATTTT. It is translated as CAISEGTGPSGNTIYF.

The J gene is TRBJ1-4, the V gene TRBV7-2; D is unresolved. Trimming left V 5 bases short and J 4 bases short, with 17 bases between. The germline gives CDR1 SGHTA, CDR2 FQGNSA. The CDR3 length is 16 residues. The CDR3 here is CASSQPSTGFNEKLFF. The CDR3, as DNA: TGTGCCAGCAGCCAGCCTTCGACCGGCTTTAATGAAAAACTGTTTTTT.

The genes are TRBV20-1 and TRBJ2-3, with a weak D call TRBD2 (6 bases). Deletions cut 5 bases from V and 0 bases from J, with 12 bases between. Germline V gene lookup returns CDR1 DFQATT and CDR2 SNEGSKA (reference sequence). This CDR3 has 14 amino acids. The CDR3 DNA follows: TGCAGTGCTCGGAGCGGGCGTAGCACAGATACGCAGTATTTT. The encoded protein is CSARSGRSTDTQYF.

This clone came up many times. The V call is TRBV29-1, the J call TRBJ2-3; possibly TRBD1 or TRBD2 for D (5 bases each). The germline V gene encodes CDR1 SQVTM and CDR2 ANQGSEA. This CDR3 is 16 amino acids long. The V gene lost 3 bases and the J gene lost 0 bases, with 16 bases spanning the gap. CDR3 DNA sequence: TGCAGCGTTGATTACCTGGGACGCCTTAGCACAGATACGCAGTATTTT. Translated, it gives CSVDYLGRLSTDTQYF.

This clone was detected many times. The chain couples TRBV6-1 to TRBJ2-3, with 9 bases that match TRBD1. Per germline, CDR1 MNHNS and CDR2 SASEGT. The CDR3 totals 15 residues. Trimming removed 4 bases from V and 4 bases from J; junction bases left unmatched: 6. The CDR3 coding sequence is TGTGCCAGCAGTGTTGGACAGGGGTGGGCAGATACGCAGTATTTT. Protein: CASSVGQGWADTQYF.

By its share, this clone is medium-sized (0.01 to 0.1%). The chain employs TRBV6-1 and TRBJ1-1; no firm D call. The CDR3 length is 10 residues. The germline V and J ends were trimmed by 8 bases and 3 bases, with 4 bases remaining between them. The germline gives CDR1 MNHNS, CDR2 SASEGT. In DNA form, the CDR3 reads TGTGCCAGCGTTTACACTGAAGCTTTCTTT. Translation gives CASVYTEAFF.

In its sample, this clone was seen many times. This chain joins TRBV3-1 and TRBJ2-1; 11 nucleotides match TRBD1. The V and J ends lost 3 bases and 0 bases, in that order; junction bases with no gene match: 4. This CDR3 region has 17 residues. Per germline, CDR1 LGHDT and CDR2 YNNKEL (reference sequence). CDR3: CASSHRTGGCSYNEQFF. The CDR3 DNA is TGTGCCAGCAGCCACAGGACAGGGGGCTGCTCCTACAATGAGCAGTTCTTC.

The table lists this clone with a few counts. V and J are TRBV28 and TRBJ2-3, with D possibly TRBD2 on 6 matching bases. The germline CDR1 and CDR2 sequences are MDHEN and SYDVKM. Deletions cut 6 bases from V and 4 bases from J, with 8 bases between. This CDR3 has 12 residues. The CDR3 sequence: CASRVAADTQYF. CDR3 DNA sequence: TGTGCCAGCAGAGTAGCGGCAGATACGCAGTATTTT.

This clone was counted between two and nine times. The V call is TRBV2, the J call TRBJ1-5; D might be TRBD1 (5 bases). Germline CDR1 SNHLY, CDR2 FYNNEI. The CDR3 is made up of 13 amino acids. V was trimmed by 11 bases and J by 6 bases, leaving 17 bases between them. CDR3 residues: CALSVGRAQPQHF. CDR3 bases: TGTGCCCTCAGTGTGGGCAGGGCTCAGCCCCAGCATTTT.

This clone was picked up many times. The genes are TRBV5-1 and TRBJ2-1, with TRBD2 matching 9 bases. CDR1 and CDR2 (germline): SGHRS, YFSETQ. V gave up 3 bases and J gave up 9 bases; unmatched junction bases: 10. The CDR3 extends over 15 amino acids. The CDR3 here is CASSSAGGPFTEQFF. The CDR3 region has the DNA TGCGCCAGCAGCTCCGCGGGAGGGCCCTTTACTGAGCAGTTCTTC.